This is a list of T cell receptor beta chains from one sample in a study of T cell responses to AZD1222 COVID-19 vaccine. The data were produced by immunoSEQ multiplex PCR, yet TCRdb's version contains in-frame clones alone and is incomplete. Altogether more than 150,000 clones are present, 90% being singletons, with the ten largest covering 1.5%. The source was peripheral blood, collected 28 days after the second AZD1222 dose. The receptors stem from an adult who received the AZD1222 COVID-19 vaccine. Each CDR3 is given with its conserved first and last residue. The order of the fields is V gene, D gene, J gene, clone size, CDR3 DNA, CDR3 protein. A D gene is named only where the DNA matches it firmly. Where a row states a size, it is once, few, many or the class of an expanded clone; other rows omit it.

v_gene: TRBV7-8
d_gene: TRBD2
j_gene: TRBJ2-7
abundance: NA
CDR3nt: TGTGCCAGCAGCTTAGCGCTTGTTCTAGCGGGAGACTACGAGCAGTACTTC
CDR3aa: CASSLALVLAGDYEQYF

v_gene: TRBV11-2
d_gene: NA
j_gene: TRBJ2-2
abundance: once
CDR3nt: TGTGCCAGCAGCTTATCGGCAGGCGGGGAGCTGTTTTTT
CDR3aa: CASSLSAGGELFF

v_gene: TRBV6-4
d_gene: NA
j_gene: TRBJ1-2
abundance: NA
CDR3nt: TGTGCCAGCACTCCCACCCGAACCTCTATGGAAAGCTACACCTTC
CDR3aa: CASTPTRTSMESYTF

v_gene: TRBV10-3
d_gene: TRBD1
j_gene: TRBJ1-1
abundance: NA
CDR3nt: TGTGCCATCAGTGAGTCTCCGGGACAGGGGGATCGTGAAGCTTTCTTT
CDR3aa: CAISESPGQGDREAFF

v_gene: TRBV11-2
d_gene: NA
j_gene: TRBJ2-7
abundance: NA
CDR3nt: TGTGCCAGCAGCTTAGAACGGCTAGGGTCCTACGAGCAGTACTTC
CDR3aa: CASSLERLGSYEQYF

v_gene: TRBV6-5
d_gene: NA
j_gene: TRBJ1-1
abundance: NA
CDR3nt: TGTGCCAGCAGCACAACAAGGGGGTCTGAAGCTTTCTTT
CDR3aa: CASSTTRGSEAFF

v_gene: TRBV27
d_gene: NA
j_gene: TRBJ1-1
abundance: NA
CDR3nt: TGTGCCAGCAGTGGGGGAGGTGAAGCTTTCTTT
CDR3aa: CASSGGGEAFF

v_gene: TRBV5-1
d_gene: TRBD1
j_gene: TRBJ2-7
abundance: NA
CDR3nt: TGCGCCAGCAGCTTCGGCAGGGGGTACGAGCAGTACTTC
CDR3aa: CASSFGRGYEQYF

v_gene: TRBV10-1
d_gene: TRBD2
j_gene: TRBJ2-7
abundance: NA
CDR3nt: TGCGCCAGCAGTGAGGGGACTAGCGGCTCCTACGAGCAGTACTTC
CDR3aa: CASSEGTSGSYEQYF

v_gene: TRBV6-5
d_gene: NA
j_gene: TRBJ2-3
abundance: NA
CDR3nt: TGTGCCAGCAGTTCCGAACACACAGATACGCAGTATTTT
CDR3aa: CASSSEHTDTQYF

v_gene: TRBV4-1
d_gene: NA
j_gene: TRBJ1-3
abundance: NA
CDR3nt: TGCGCCAGCAGCCCCGAGTTTGGGTCTGGAAACACCATATATTTT
CDR3aa: CASSPEFGSGNTIYF

v_gene: TRBV6-1
d_gene: TRBD2
j_gene: TRBJ2-7
abundance: NA
CDR3nt: TGTGCCAGCAGTGTTAATCTAGCGGGGTCGGGTCTGGACGAGCAGTACTTC
CDR3aa: CASSVNLAGSGLDEQYF

v_gene: TRBV11-2
d_gene: NA
j_gene: TRBJ2-1
abundance: NA
CDR3nt: TGTGCCAGCAGCCCCCAGTACGAGCAGTTCTTC
CDR3aa: CASSPQYEQFF

v_gene: TRBV29-1
d_gene: NA
j_gene: TRBJ2-7
abundance: NA
CDR3nt: TGCAGCGCAAAAAGGGGAGGCTCCTACGAGCAGTACTTC
CDR3aa: CSAKRGGSYEQYF

v_gene: TRBV18
d_gene: NA
j_gene: TRBJ1-6
abundance: NA
CDR3nt: TGTGCCAGCTCCCCTGGCAGCACCCACAATTCACCCCTCCACTTT
CDR3aa: CASSPGSTHNSPLHF

v_gene: TRBV5-6
d_gene: NA
j_gene: TRBJ1-5
abundance: NA
CDR3nt: TGTGCCAGCAGCCCTCAGGAGCGTCAGCCCCAGCATTTT
CDR3aa: CASSPQERQPQHF

v_gene: TRBV2
d_gene: TRBD1
j_gene: TRBJ1-6
abundance: NA
CDR3nt: TGTGCCAGCAGCGACAGGGGGAATTCACCCCTCCACTTT
CDR3aa: CASSDRGNSPLHF

v_gene: TRBV4-2
d_gene: NA
j_gene: TRBJ1-3
abundance: NA
CDR3nt: TGTGCCAGCAGCCAAGGAGTCTCTCGCTCTGGAAACACCATATATTTT
CDR3aa: CASSQGVSRSGNTIYF

v_gene: TRBV10-3
d_gene: NA
j_gene: TRBJ2-3
abundance: NA
CDR3nt: TGTGCCATCAGTGAAGGAGATACGCAGTATTTT
CDR3aa: CAISEGDTQYF

v_gene: TRBV2
d_gene: NA
j_gene: TRBJ1-2
abundance: NA
CDR3nt: TGTGCCAGCAGTGAGGGTGCTCGTAACTATGGCTACACCTTC
CDR3aa: CASSEGARNYGYTF

v_gene: TRBV19
d_gene: NA
j_gene: TRBJ2-7
abundance: NA
CDR3nt: TGTGCCAGTAGTACAGGGCATGGTCGCTACGAGCAGTACTTC
CDR3aa: CASSTGHGRYEQYF

v_gene: TRBV6-5
d_gene: NA
j_gene: TRBJ1-6
abundance: NA
CDR3nt: TGTGCCAGCACTTTTAGAGGAGATTCACCCCTCCACTTT
CDR3aa: CASTFRGDSPLHF

v_gene: TRBV5-4
d_gene: TRBD1
j_gene: TRBJ2-5
abundance: NA
CDR3nt: TGTGCCAGCAGCCGGCAGGGACAGGGGGCTGAGACCCAGTACTTC
CDR3aa: CASSRQGQGAETQYF

v_gene: TRBV4-1
d_gene: NA
j_gene: TRBJ1-5
abundance: NA
CDR3nt: TGCGCCAGCAGCCAAGAAAGAGCAGACAATCAGCCCCAGCATTTT
CDR3aa: CASSQERADNQPQHF

v_gene: TRBV6-5
d_gene: NA
j_gene: TRBJ2-2
abundance: NA
CDR3nt: TGTGCCAGCAGGGCGGGACTTAACACCGGGGAGCTGTTTTTT
CDR3aa: CASRAGLNTGELFF

v_gene: TRBV30
d_gene: NA
j_gene: TRBJ2-6
abundance: NA
CDR3nt: TGTGCCTGGAGCCTGGGGGCAGGTGGGGCCAACGTCCTGACTTTC
CDR3aa: CAWSLGAGGANVLTF

v_gene: TRBV30
d_gene: NA
j_gene: TRBJ1-2
abundance: NA
CDR3nt: TGTGCCTGGAGACCCGGGACTAACTATGGCTACACCTTC
CDR3aa: CAWRPGTNYGYTF

v_gene: TRBV7-9
d_gene: TRBD2
j_gene: TRBJ2-1
abundance: NA
CDR3nt: TGTGCCAGCAGCCTGGGACTAGCGGGAGGTCGGGAGCAGTTCTTC
CDR3aa: CASSLGLAGGREQFF

v_gene: TRBV3-1/TRBV3-2
d_gene: NA
j_gene: TRBJ2-2
abundance: NA
CDR3nt: TGTGCCAGCAGCCAGGGGACCAAAACCGGGGAGCTGTTTTTT
CDR3aa: CASSQGTKTGELFF

v_gene: TRBV5-1
d_gene: NA
j_gene: TRBJ1-1
abundance: NA
CDR3nt: TGCGCCAGCAGCTTGACCCCCCTCGGGGGCTCAGAAACTGAAGCTTTCTTT
CDR3aa: CASSLTPLGGSETEAFF

v_gene: TRBV30
d_gene: NA
j_gene: TRBJ2-5
abundance: once
CDR3nt: TGTGCCTGGAGTGTAAGGGAGACCCAGTACTTC
CDR3aa: CAWSVRETQYF

v_gene: TRBV5-8
d_gene: TRBD1
j_gene: TRBJ1-5
abundance: NA
CDR3nt: TGTGCCAGCAGTTCCGGGACAGTGGGGGGGATTCAGCCCCAGCATTTT
CDR3aa: CASSSGTVGGIQPQHF

v_gene: TRBV6-5
d_gene: NA
j_gene: TRBJ1-1
abundance: once
CDR3nt: TGTGCCAGCAGCCCCCAGCAGGGAGTGAACACTGAAGCTTTCTTT
CDR3aa: CASSPQQGVNTEAFF

v_gene: TRBV5-1
d_gene: NA
j_gene: TRBJ2-1
abundance: NA
CDR3nt: TGCGCCAGCAGCTTGGTGCAGAGCTCCTACAATGAGCAGTTCTTC
CDR3aa: CASSLVQSSYNEQFF

v_gene: TRBV5-1
d_gene: TRBD1
j_gene: TRBJ2-2
abundance: NA
CDR3nt: TGCGCCAGCAGCTTCCTACAGGGGACGAACACCGGGGAGCTGTTTTTT
CDR3aa: CASSFLQGTNTGELFF

v_gene: TRBV12-3/TRBV12-4
d_gene: NA
j_gene: TRBJ2-2
abundance: NA
CDR3nt: TGTGCCAGCAGCAGGTCGGGGGAGCTGTTTTTT
CDR3aa: CASSRSGELFF

v_gene: TRBV6-5
d_gene: NA
j_gene: TRBJ1-1
abundance: NA
CDR3nt: TGTGCCAGCCTAGGTCGGGTGGGGACTGAAGCTTTCTTT
CDR3aa: CASLGRVGTEAFF

v_gene: TRBV6-5
d_gene: NA
j_gene: TRBJ1-1
abundance: NA
CDR3nt: TGTGCCAGCAAGAAAAACACTGAAGCTTTCTTT
CDR3aa: CASKKNTEAFF

v_gene: TRBV7-9
d_gene: TRBD1
j_gene: TRBJ1-6
abundance: NA
CDR3nt: TGTGCCAGCACCTCACAGGGGCAAGGGTCACCCCTCCACTTT
CDR3aa: CASTSQGQGSPLHF

v_gene: TRBV28
d_gene: TRBD1
j_gene: TRBJ2-7
abundance: NA
CDR3nt: TGTGCCAGCACCACAGGGGTCTACGAGCAGTACTTC
CDR3aa: CASTTGVYEQYF

v_gene: TRBV19
d_gene: TRBD2
j_gene: TRBJ2-3
abundance: NA
CDR3nt: TGTGCCAGCCTATTAGCGGGGGGAAGAGATACGCAGTATTTT
CDR3aa: CASLLAGGRDTQYF

v_gene: TRBV2
d_gene: NA
j_gene: TRBJ2-4
abundance: NA
CDR3nt: TGTGCCAGCAAGGAAGACAGAGGGTCCTCAAAAGCCAAAAACATTCAGTACTTC
CDR3aa: CASKEDRGSSKAKNIQYF

v_gene: TRBV19
d_gene: NA
j_gene: TRBJ1-3
abundance: NA
CDR3nt: TGTGCCAGTAAGTCACAGAGCTCTGGAAACACCATATATTTT
CDR3aa: CASKSQSSGNTIYF

v_gene: TRBV30
d_gene: NA
j_gene: TRBJ1-1
abundance: NA
CDR3nt: TGTGCCTGGAGTGAGGGGGGGCCCACTGAAGCTTTCTTT
CDR3aa: CAWSEGGPTEAFF

v_gene: TRBV27
d_gene: TRBD1
j_gene: TRBJ2-7
abundance: NA
CDR3nt: TGTGCCAGCAGTTCCCCCCGGACAGGGGGTTCCTACGAGCAGTACTTC
CDR3aa: CASSSPRTGGSYEQYF

v_gene: TRBV2
d_gene: NA
j_gene: TRBJ2-3
abundance: NA
CDR3nt: TGTGCCAGCTCCAGAGGGCGGGTAGATACGCAGTATTTT
CDR3aa: CASSRGRVDTQYF

v_gene: TRBV24-1
d_gene: TRBD1
j_gene: TRBJ1-5
abundance: NA
CDR3nt: TGTGCCACCAGTGACCCTGGGACAGGCAATCAGCCCCAGCATTTT
CDR3aa: CATSDPGTGNQPQHF

v_gene: TRBV10-2
d_gene: NA
j_gene: TRBJ1-5
abundance: NA
CDR3nt: TGCGCCAGCAGTGAGTCGGGCCTCAATCAGCCCCAGCATTTT
CDR3aa: CASSESGLNQPQHF

v_gene: TRBV2
d_gene: NA
j_gene: TRBJ2-1
abundance: NA
CDR3nt: TGTGCCAGCAGTGGTACAGGGAACTACAATGAGCAGTTCTTC
CDR3aa: CASSGTGNYNEQFF

v_gene: TRBV5-1
d_gene: NA
j_gene: TRBJ1-2
abundance: NA
CDR3nt: TGCGCCAGCAGCGGCCGGGACGGCTATGGCTACACCTTC
CDR3aa: CASSGRDGYGYTF

v_gene: TRBV19
d_gene: NA
j_gene: TRBJ1-2
abundance: NA
CDR3nt: TGTGCCAGTAGTATCCAGCATTTGGATGGCTACACCTTC
CDR3aa: CASSIQHLDGYTF

v_gene: TRBV28
d_gene: NA
j_gene: TRBJ1-6
abundance: NA
CDR3nt: TGTGCCAGCAGTTTAATGTCAGGGCGGGAAAATTCACCCCTCCACTTT
CDR3aa: CASSLMSGRENSPLHF

v_gene: TRBV18
d_gene: TRBD1
j_gene: TRBJ1-6
abundance: NA
CDR3nt: TGTGCCAGCTCACTGGTCCGCACCGGGACAGGAGATTCACCCCTCCACTTT
CDR3aa: CASSLVRTGTGDSPLHF

v_gene: TRBV28
d_gene: NA
j_gene: TRBJ1-2
abundance: NA
CDR3nt: TGTGCCAGCAGTTCGGGACACCTTTCGTATGGCTACACCTTC
CDR3aa: CASSSGHLSYGYTF

v_gene: TRBV12-5
d_gene: TRBD1
j_gene: TRBJ1-4
abundance: once
CDR3nt: TGTGCTAGTGGCCTCGCGGGCACAGGGGGTTCGGAAAAACTGTTTTTT
CDR3aa: CASGLAGTGGSEKLFF

v_gene: TRBV18
d_gene: TRBD1
j_gene: TRBJ1-5
abundance: NA
CDR3nt: TGTGCCAGCTCGCAGGACAGGGGTAATCAGCCCCAGCATTTT
CDR3aa: CASSQDRGNQPQHF

v_gene: TRBV5-4
d_gene: NA
j_gene: TRBJ1-3
abundance: NA
CDR3nt: TGTGCCAGCAACGCAGGGGAGCCTGGAAACACCATATATTTT
CDR3aa: CASNAGEPGNTIYF

v_gene: TRBV6-5
d_gene: NA
j_gene: TRBJ1-3
abundance: once
CDR3nt: TGTGCCAGCAGTTACTCGAGTCCACCACCCACGGACACCATATATTTT
CDR3aa: CASSYSSPPPTDTIYF

v_gene: TRBV6-6
d_gene: NA
j_gene: TRBJ1-5
abundance: NA
CDR3nt: TGTGCCAGCAGTTACTCTAGCAATCAGCCCCAGCATTTT
CDR3aa: CASSYSSNQPQHF